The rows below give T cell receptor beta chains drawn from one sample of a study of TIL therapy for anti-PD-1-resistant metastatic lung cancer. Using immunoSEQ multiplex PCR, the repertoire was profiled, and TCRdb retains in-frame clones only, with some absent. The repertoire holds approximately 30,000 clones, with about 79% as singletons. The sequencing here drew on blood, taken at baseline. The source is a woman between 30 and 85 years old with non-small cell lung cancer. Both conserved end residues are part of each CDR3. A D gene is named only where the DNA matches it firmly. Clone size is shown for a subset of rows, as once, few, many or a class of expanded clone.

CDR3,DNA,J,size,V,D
CSVGSGPSVADTQYF,TGCAGCGTTGGTTCTGGGCCGTCGGTCGCAGATACGCAGTATTTT,TRBJ2-3,NA,TRBV29-1,NA
CASSTGLMNTEAFF,TGTGCCAGTAGCACCGGGTTAATGAACACTGAAGCTTTCTTT,TRBJ1-1,few,TRBV19,NA
CASRPDREGEQFF,TGTGCCAGCAGGCCAGACAGGGAAGGAGAGCAGTTCTTC,TRBJ2-1,NA,TRBV6-5,TRBD1
CASSPRSLTNYGYTF,TGTGCCAGCTCACCACGCAGCTTGACTAACTATGGCTACACCTTC,TRBJ1-2,NA,TRBV18,NA
CSARDPEKLFF,TGCAGTGCTAGAGATCCCGAAAAACTGTTTTTT,TRBJ1-4,once,TRBV20-1,NA
CASSLGGGQEKLFF,TGTGCCAGCAGCTTGGGAGGGGGCCAGGAAAAACTGTTTTTT,TRBJ1-4,NA,TRBV5-4,TRBD1
CAISEALGTQFF,TGTGCCATCAGTGAGGCCCTAGGTACGCAGTTCTTC,TRBJ2-1,NA,TRBV10-3,NA
CASSYGTRGRRREQYF,TGTGCCAGCAGTTACGGAACACGTGGACGTAGGCGCGAGCAGTACTTC,TRBJ2-7,NA,TRBV6-5,NA
CAISDSRSQETQYF,TGTGCCATCAGCGACAGCCGTAGCCAAGAGACCCAGTACTTC,TRBJ2-5,NA,TRBV10-3,NA
CASSPLGRGGGTDTQYF,TGTGCCAGCTCACCACTGGGAAGGGGCGGCGGCACAGATACGCAGTATTTT,TRBJ2-3,NA,TRBV18,NA
CASRLENRVNEQYF,TGCGCCAGCAGGTTGGAGAACAGGGTAAACGAGCAGTACTTC,TRBJ2-7,NA,TRBV5-1,NA
CASSLGGGSEQFF,TGTGCCAGCAGCTTAGGCGGGGGATCTGAGCAGTTCTTC,TRBJ2-1,once,TRBV11-2,TRBD2
CASSFRGKETQYF,TGTGCCAGCAGTTTTAGGGGAAAAGAGACCCAGTACTTC,TRBJ2-5,NA,TRBV27,NA
CASAGTGFTYEQYF,TGTGCCAGTGCCGGGACAGGGTTCACCTACGAGCAGTACTTC,TRBJ2-7,NA,TRBV6-6,TRBD1
CASSISSSGSGEQYF,TGTGCCAGTAGTATATCGAGTAGCGGGAGTGGCGAGCAGTACTTC,TRBJ2-7,NA,TRBV19,TRBD2
CASSTSTTPAYEQYF,TGTGCCAGTAGTACTTCGACTACTCCAGCCTACGAGCAGTACTTC,TRBJ2-7,NA,TRBV19,NA
CASSWDGDPHNEQFF,TGTGCCAGCAGTTGGGACGGGGACCCGCACAATGAGCAGTTCTTC,TRBJ2-1,NA,TRBV6-5,NA
CASSPRPVNEQFF,TGTGCCAGCAGTCCCCGTCCGGTCAATGAGCAGTTCTTC,TRBJ2-1,NA,TRBV6-1,NA
CASAKTGNEQYF,TGTGCCAGCGCTAAGACAGGGAACGAGCAGTACTTC,TRBJ2-7,medium-sized,TRBV2,TRBD1
CASSLASSGINEQYF,TGTGCCAGCAGCTTGGCGTCTAGCGGTATTAACGAGCAGTACTTC,TRBJ2-7,once,TRBV5-4,TRBD2
CASSLASGRTEPQHF,TGTGCCAGCAGCTTGGCTTCGGGGAGGACGGAGCCCCAGCATTTT,TRBJ1-5,few,TRBV5-5,NA
CASSTWTTQRLFEDF,TGTGCCAGCAGTACGTGGACTACACAAAGGCTATTTGAAGACTTT,TRBJ1-3,NA,TRBV28,NA
CASSSGGRVTEAFF,TGTGCCAGCAGCTCGGGAGGGAGAGTCACTGAAGCTTTCTTT,TRBJ1-1,NA,TRBV5-6,NA
CASSPSGTEAFF,TGTGCCAGCAGTCCTTCGGGCACTGAAGCTTTCTTT,TRBJ1-1,NA,TRBV6-5,NA
CASSTKRTALGGYTF,TGTGCCAGTAGTACAAAAAGGACCGCTCTAGGGGGCTACACCTTC,TRBJ1-2,NA,TRBV19,NA
CASSEGRFWAFF,TGTGCCAGCAGTGAGGGAAGGTTTTGGGCTTTCTTT,TRBJ1-1,once,TRBV6-1,NA
CASSYNLAGVGYEQYF,TGTGCCAGCAGTTACAACCTAGCGGGAGTAGGCTACGAGCAGTACTTC,TRBJ2-7,NA,TRBV6-5,TRBD2